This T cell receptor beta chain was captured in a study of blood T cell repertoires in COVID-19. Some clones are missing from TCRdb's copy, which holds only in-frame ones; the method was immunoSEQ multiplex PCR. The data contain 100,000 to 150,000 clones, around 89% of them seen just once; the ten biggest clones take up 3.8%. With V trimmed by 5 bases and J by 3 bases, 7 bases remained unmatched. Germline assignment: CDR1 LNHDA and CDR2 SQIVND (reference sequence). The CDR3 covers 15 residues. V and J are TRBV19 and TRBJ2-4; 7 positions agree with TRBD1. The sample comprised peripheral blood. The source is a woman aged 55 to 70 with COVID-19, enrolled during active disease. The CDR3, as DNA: TGTGCCAGTAGTGCACAGGGGTTGGGCAAAAACATTCAGTACTTC. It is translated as CASSAQGLGKNIQYF. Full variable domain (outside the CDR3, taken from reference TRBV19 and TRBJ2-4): DGGITQSPKYLFRKEGQNVTLSCEQNLNHDAMYWYRQDPGQGLRLIYYSQIVNDFQKGDIAEGYSVSREKKESFPLTVTSAQKNPTAFYLCASSAQGLGKNIQYFGAGTRLSVL.